This T cell receptor (beta chain) is from a study of blood T cell repertoires in COVID-19. Study details: Whether acute or convalescent, the COVID-19 samples came from the United States, Italy and Spain. Sample material is recorded as cDNA or gDNA derived from T cells, B-cell-depleted T cells, or PBMCs.

Original handling: Reference gene primer amplification gave estimated nucleated cell counts. Here immunoSEQ multiplex PCR was the method, and the copy in TCRdb shows in-frame clones only, minus some. V and J calls and clone size are given by that table; D and trimming were obtained from the DNA. The sample holds tens of thousands of clones, roughly 87% seen once. Trimming removed 0 bases from V and 6 bases from J, with 12 bases in between. Germline assignment: CDR1 SGHNT and CDR2 YYREEE (reference sequence). The CDR3 covers 14 residues. Sequences were obtained from peripheral blood. The clonotype was recovered from a man over 45 with active COVID-19. The chain recombines TRBV5-4 with TRBJ1-2; D is perhaps TRBD1 (6 bases). CDR3 region: CASSLARDTNGYTF. CDR3 nucleotide sequence: TGTGCCAGCAGCTTGGCCCGGGACACTAATGGCTACACCTTC.